This T cell receptor beta chain was identified in a study of T cell responses to AZD1222 COVID-19 vaccine. Notes on the study in general: The sample set comprised mostly white British donors with more females, and clonal diversity was possibly underestimated. Within unmutated variant regions lay the reported targets of nearly half of spike-specific TCRs. With two AZD1222 doses given, Spike-specific TCR breadth and depth both rose.

This clone appeared a single time. No antigen is known for it. The repertoire was sequenced with immunoSEQ multiplex PCR; TCRdb's copy has only in-frame clones and lacks some. The sample contains 100,000 to 140,000 clones, 87% of which appear only once. Trimming cost V 0 bases and J 6 bases, with 16 bases left between them. Germline V gene sequence: CDR1 SGDLS, CDR2 YYNGEE. The CDR3 covers 15 residues. The rearrangement links TRBV9 to TRBJ2-7; D uncertain. The clonotype was recovered from an adult in good health. Here the sequenced sample was peripheral blood, taken on day 0 of AZD1222 vaccination. CDR3 DNA sequence: TGTGCCAGCAGCGTAGGAGGAGCGCTTGGCGGCGAGCAGTACTTC. It yields the protein CASSVGGALGGEQYF.